The sequence of this T cell receptor beta chain was determined in a study of blood T cell repertoires in COVID-19 (TCRdb year 2020). Study-wide context: The collaborator samples originated in the United States, Italy and Spain and spanned the acute and convalescent phases of COVID-19. Where available, HLA class I and class II types were obtained from metadata supplied by the sample provider rather than from assay-based typing. Nearly every sample came with metadata listing a de-identified subject ID, COVID-19 status, age in years and sex. The samples were drawn from two sources: the first 160 participants of the ongoing ImmuneRACE study, and 1,254 subjects contributed by 6 global collaborators. The material from the prospective study consisted of cDNA or gDNA derived from T cells, B-cell-depleted T cells, or PBMCs. The repertoires were released in a freely available public database meant as a resource for research on the immune response to SARS-CoV-2. Deeply sampled blood TCRbeta repertoires from subjects exposed to, actively infected with, or recovered from COVID-19 were included in the dataset.

The immunoSEQ Assay, a bias-controlled multiplex PCR, was used to amplify TCRbeta CDR3 regions from genomic DNA. In the original analysis: The number of nucleated cells in each sample was estimated by amplification of reference gene primers within the assay. Sequence reads were collapsed and filtered to measure the absolute abundance of every unique TCRbeta CDR3 rearrangement. For each sample, productive Simpson clonality was calculated by taking the square root of Simpson's diversity index across productive rearrangements. Drawn from immuneACCESS, this table holds only the in-frame rearrangements with V and J called that TCRdb kept. Clones are partly lost; checked studies trace under half to an unresolved V gene and leave the rest unexplained. The DNA gave D and trimming, while V, J and clone size come from that table. Recorded for this sample are about 290,000 clones; approximately 86% of them occurred a single time. The ten largest clones capture 4% to 5% of the sample.

Whole blood was collected in K2EDTA tubes by collaborating institutions according to the institutions' own protocols. For TCRbeta analysis, collaborator samples were shipped as frozen whole blood, as isolated PBMCs, or as DNA extracted from either sample type. The CDR3 spans 16 residues, from the cysteine through the phenylalanine. Only the CDR3 region is kept as DNA, spanning 48 bases read in frame from base 1. V is trimmed back by 5 bases and J by 3 bases, and the junction contains 9 bases that no gene match accounts for. Reading the germline V gene gives CDR1 MNHEY and CDR2 SVGEGT. Of note for this clone: Its antigen is unknown. No much larger clonotype is one base removed from it; base qualities were not supplied.

Points the paper makes about the study in general: The quantity of clinical and demographic metadata differed by source and by participant and was supplied without curation.

The rearrangement combines TRBV6-2 or TRBV6-3 with TRBJ1-5; 8 middle bases align to TRBD1. Sequencing was performed on peripheral blood. This receptor was identified in a woman aged 45-65 years with active or convalescent COVID-19. This receptor has the CDR3 CASSQWTGFLNQPQHF. The DNA sequence follows: TGTGCCAGCAGTCAATGGACAGGGTTCCTCAATCAGCCCCAGCATTTT.